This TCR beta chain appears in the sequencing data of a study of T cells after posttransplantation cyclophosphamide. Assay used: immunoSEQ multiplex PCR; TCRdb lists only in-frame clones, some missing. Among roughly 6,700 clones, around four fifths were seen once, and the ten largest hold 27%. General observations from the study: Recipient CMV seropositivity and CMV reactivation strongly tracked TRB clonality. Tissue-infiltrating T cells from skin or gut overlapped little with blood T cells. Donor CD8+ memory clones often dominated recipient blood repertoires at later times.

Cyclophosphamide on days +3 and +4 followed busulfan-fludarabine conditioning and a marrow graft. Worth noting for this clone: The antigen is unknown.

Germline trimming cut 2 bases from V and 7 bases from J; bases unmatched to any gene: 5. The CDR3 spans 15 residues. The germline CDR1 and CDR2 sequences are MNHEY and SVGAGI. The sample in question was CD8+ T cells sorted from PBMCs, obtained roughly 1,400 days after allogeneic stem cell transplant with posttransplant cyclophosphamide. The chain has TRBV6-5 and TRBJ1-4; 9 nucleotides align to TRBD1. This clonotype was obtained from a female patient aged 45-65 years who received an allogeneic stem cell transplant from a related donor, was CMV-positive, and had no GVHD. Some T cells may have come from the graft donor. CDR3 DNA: TGTGCCAGCAGTTACGGGACAGGGTGGAGTGAAAAACTGTTTTTT. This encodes CASSYGTGWSEKLFF.